The text below deals with one TCR beta chain. This sample is drawn from a study of blood T cell repertoires in COVID-19. The V gene lost 3 bases and the J gene lost 5 bases, with 7 bases spanning the gap. The CDR3 is made up of 12 amino acids. Germline lookup yields CDR1 SGHAT and CDR2 FQNNGV. Authors' data handling: From reference gene primer amplification, estimates of nucleated cell counts were derived. The protocol was immunoSEQ multiplex PCR, while the TCRdb copy is restricted to in-frame clones and leaves out a portion. V and J calls and clone size are as listed in that table; D and trimming were resolved from the DNA. The table has tens of thousands of clones, 75% to 90% seen once; the top ten hold 25% to 30%.

The V call is TRBV11-2, the J call TRBJ1-1, with no clear D. The sample comprised peripheral blood. The TCR sequence derives from a man aged 45-60 years with active or convalescent COVID-19. In DNA, the CDR3 is TGTGCCAGCAGCTTTACAGTTACTGAAGCTTTCTTT. As protein: CASSFTVTEAFF.